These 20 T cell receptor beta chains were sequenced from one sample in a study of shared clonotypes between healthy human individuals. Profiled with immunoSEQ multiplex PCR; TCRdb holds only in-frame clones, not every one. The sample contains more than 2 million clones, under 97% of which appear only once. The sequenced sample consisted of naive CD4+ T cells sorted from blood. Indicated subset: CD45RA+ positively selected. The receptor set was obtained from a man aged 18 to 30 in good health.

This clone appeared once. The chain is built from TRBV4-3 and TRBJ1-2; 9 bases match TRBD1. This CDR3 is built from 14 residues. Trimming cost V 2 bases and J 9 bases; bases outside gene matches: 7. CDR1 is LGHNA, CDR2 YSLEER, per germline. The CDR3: CASSQSTGGDSYTF. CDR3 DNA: TGCGCCAGCAGCCAATCCACAGGGGGCGACAGCTACACCTTC.

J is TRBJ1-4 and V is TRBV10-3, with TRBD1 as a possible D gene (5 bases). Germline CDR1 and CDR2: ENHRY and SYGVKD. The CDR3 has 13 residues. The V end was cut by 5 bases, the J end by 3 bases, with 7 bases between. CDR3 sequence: CAISRQSNEKLFF. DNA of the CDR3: TGTGCCATCAGTCGACAGTCTAATGAAAAACTGTTTTTT.

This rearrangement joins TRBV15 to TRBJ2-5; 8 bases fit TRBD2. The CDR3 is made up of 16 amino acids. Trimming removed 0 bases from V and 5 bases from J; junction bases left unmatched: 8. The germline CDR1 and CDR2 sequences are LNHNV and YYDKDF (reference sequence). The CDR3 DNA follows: TGTGCCACCAGCAGAGATTTGGCGGGAGGTAGTGAGACCCAGTACTTC. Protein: CATSRDLAGGSETQYF.

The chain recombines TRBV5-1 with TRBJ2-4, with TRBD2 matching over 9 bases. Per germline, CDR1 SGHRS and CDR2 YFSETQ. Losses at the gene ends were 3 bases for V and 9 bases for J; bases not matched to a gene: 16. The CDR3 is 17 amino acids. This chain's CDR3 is CASSSSGDTDYYGIQYF. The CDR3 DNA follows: TGCGCCAGCAGCTCTAGCGGGGACACTGATTATTATGGCATTCAGTACTTC.

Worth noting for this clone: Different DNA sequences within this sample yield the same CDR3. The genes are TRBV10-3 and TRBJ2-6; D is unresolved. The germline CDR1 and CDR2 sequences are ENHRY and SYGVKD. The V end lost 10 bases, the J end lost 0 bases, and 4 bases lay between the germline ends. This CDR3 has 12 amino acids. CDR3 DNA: TGTGCCACAAGCTCTGGGGCCAACGTCCTGACTTTC. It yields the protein CATSSGANVLTF.

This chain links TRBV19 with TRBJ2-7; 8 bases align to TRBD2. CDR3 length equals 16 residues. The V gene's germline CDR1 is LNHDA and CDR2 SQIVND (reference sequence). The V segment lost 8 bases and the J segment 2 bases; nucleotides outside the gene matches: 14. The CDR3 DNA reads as TGTGCCAGTGGGGCGGGGGGCCCTCAGCGGACCTACGAGCAGTACTTC. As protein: CASGAGGPQRTYEQYF.

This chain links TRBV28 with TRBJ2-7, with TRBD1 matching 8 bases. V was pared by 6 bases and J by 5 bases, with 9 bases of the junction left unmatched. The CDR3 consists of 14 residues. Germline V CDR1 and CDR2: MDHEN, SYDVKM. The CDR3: CASRRTGKKNEQYF. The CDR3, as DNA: TGTGCCAGCAGAAGGACAGGGAAGAAAAACGAGCAGTACTTC.

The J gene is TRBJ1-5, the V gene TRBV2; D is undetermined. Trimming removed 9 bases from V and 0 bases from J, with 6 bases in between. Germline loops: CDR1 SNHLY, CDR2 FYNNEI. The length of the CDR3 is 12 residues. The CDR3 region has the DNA TGTGCCAGTGGGAATAGCAATCAGCCCCAGCATTTT. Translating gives CASGNSNQPQHF.

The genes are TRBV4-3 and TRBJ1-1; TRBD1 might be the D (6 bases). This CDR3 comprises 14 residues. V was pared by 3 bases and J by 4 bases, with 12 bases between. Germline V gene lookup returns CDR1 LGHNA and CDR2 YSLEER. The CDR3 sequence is CASSQETGITEAFF. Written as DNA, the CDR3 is TGCGCCAGCAGCCAGGAAACAGGGATCACTGAAGCTTTCTTT.

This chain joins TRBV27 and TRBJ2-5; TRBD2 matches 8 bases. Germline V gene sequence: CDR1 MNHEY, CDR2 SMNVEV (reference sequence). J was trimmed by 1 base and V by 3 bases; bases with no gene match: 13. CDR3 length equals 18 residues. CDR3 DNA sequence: TGTGCCAGCAGTTTTCTTTTTGCGGGAGGTTATTGCCAAGAGACCCAGTACTTC. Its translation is CASSFLFAGGYCQETQYF.

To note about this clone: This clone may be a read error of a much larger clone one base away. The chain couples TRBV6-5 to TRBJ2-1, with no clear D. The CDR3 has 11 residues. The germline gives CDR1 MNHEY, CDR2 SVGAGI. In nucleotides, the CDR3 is TGTGCCAGCAGTTACTACCATGAGCAGTTCTTC. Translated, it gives CASSYYHEQFF.

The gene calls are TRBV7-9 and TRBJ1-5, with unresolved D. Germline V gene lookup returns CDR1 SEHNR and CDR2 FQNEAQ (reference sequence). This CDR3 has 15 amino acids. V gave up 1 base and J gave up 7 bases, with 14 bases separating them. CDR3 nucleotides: TGTGCCAGCAGCTTAGGGGTCTCGAGTCGGCAGCCCCAGCATTTT. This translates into CASSLGVSSRQPQHF.

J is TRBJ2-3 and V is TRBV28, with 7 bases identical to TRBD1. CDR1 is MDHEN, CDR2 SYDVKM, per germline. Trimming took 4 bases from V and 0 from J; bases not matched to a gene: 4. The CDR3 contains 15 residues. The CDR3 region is CASSSMTGSTDTQYF. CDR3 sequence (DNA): TGTGCCAGCAGTTCAATGACAGGGAGCACAGATACGCAGTATTTT.

This CDR3 reads CASSLDPGAPLHF. The CDR3, as DNA: TGTGCCAGCAGCTTAGATCCAGGAGCACCCCTCCACTTT. This chain links TRBV11-2 with TRBJ1-6; D is unclear. The CDR3 totals 13 residues. Trimming shortened V by 0 bases and J by 11 bases, and 8 bases separated the two germline ends. CDR1 is SGHAT and CDR2 is FQNNGV in the germline V gene.

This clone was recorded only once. The CDR3 DNA is TGTGCCAGCAGCCAAGAAAGGAAAGGTATCGACAGGGGGCATCGGGGCTACGAGCAGTACTTC. This codes for CASSQERKGIDRGHRGYEQYF. The V and J genes are TRBV14 and TRBJ2-7, with 10 bases lining up with TRBD1. After removal of 0 bases from V and 3 bases from J, the junction contained 20 bases not matched to a gene. The length of the CDR3 is 21 residues. The germline gives CDR1 SGHDN, CDR2 FVKESK.

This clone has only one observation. CDR3 DNA sequence: TGTGCCAGCAGCCACGGTAGACTAGCGGGAGTAGGAGATACGCAGTATTTT. Its translation is CASSHGRLAGVGDTQYF. This rearrangement joins TRBV14 to TRBJ2-3; 12 nucleotides line up with TRBD2. CDR1 and CDR2 from the germline V gene are SGHDN and FVKESK. This CDR3 comprises 17 residues. V lost 3 bases to trimming and J lost 5 bases; unmatched junction nucleotides: 9.

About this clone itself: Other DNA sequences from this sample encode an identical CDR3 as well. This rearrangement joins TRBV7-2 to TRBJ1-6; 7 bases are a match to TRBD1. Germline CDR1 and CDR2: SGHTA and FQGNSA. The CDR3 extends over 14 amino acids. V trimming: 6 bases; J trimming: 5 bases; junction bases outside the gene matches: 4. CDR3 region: CASSLGQNNSPLHF. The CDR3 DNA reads TGTGCCAGCAGTCTGGGACAGAATAATTCACCCCTCCACTTT.

For the CDR3, the DNA is TGCGCCAGCAGCCAAGATCAGGGTAGCAATCAGCCCCAGCATTTT. It specifies CASSQDQGSNQPQHF. The rearrangement uses TRBV4-1 and TRBJ1-5, with D tentatively TRBD1 (5 bases). CDR3 length equals 15 residues. The V end was cut by 0 bases, the J end by 0 bases, with 6 bases between. The germline V gene has CDR1 MGHRA and CDR2 YSYEKL.

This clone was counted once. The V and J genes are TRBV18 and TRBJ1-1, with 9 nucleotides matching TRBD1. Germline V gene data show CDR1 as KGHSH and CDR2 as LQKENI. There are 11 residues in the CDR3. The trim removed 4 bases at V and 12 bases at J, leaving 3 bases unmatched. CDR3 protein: CASSRQGETFF. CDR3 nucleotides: TGTGCCAGCTCACGACAGGGGGAAACTTTCTTT.

CDR3 nucleotides: TGTGCCAGCAGTAGGACAGGGGCGGCAGATACGCAGTATTTT. It translates to CASSRTGAADTQYF. V gene TRBV6-1 combines with J gene TRBJ2-3, with 9 nucleotides matching TRBD1. Germline trimming cut 5 bases from V and 4 bases from J; bases unmatched to any gene: 4. CDR1 and CDR2 from the germline V gene are MNHNS and SASEGT. This CDR3 comprises 14 residues.